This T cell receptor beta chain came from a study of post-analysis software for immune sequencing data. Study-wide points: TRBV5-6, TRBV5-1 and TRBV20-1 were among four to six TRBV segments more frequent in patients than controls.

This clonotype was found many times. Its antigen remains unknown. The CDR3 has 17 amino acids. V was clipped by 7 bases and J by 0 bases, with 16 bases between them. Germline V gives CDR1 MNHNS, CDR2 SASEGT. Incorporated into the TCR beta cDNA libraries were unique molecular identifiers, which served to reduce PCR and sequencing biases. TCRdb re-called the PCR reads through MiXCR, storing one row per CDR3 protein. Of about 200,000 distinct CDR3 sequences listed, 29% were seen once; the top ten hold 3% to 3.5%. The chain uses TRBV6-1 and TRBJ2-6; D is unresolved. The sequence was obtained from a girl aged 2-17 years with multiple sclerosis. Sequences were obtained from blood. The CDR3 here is CASTNWKTYSGANVLTF. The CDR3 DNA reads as TGTGCCAGCACCAACTGGAAAACCTACTCTGGGGCCAACGTCCTGACTTTC.